One and the same sample provided the 2 T cell receptor beta chains below, sequenced in a study of blood T cell repertoires in COVID-19. TCRdb's copy holds only in-frame clones and misses some; the assay was immunoSEQ multiplex PCR. Seen here are over 400,000 clones, 85% to 90% observed once, and the top ten hold less than 9.5%. Sequenced sample: peripheral blood. Receptor source: a woman between 50 and 59 years old with COVID-19, enrolled during active disease.

The rearrangement links TRBV28 to TRBJ1-5, with 7 bases fitting TRBD1. Losses at the gene ends were 4 bases for V and 3 bases for J; bases not matched to a gene: 3. CDR1 and CDR2 (germline): MDHEN, SYDVKM. This CDR3 spans 14 amino acids. The CDR3 region is CASSSTGINQPQHF. CDR3 DNA: TGTGCCAGCAGTTCGACAGGGATCAATCAGCCCCAGCATTTT.

CDR3 region: CASSPDRASGYTF. In DNA, the CDR3 is TGTGCCAGCTCCCCCGACAGGGCTTCCGGCTACACCTTC. The gene calls are TRBV3-1 (or the pseudogene TRBV3-2) and TRBJ1-2, with 7 bases fitting TRBD1. Germline CDR1 reads LGHDT; CDR2 reads YNNKEL (reference sequence). J was trimmed by 8 bases and V by 8 bases; bases with no gene match: 11. CDR3 length: 13 residues.